These T cell receptor beta chains were read from a single sample in a study of T cell repertoires in cytomegalovirus infection. These receptors have no known antigen. Each CDR3 protein gets one entry after TCRdb re-called the reads with MiXCR. The repertoire includes around 900,000 distinct CDR3 sequences, less than 40% of them detected once, and roughly an eighth sits in the top ten. The sample consisted of cultured CD8+ T cells from PBMCs, taken from culture after CMV antigen stimulation. These receptors were taken from a human donor in good health (CMV status not recorded). Some clones in this sample may be carry-over from other donors' samples. Both conserved end residues are part of each CDR3. The D gene is left open where the match is weak. Expanded clones get a size class; other rows say once, few or many, or leave the size out.

CSIMVGDQETQYF | TGCAGCATAATGGTCGGGGACCAAGAGACCCAGTACTTC | TRBV29-1 | NA | TRBJ2-5 | NA
CASSYFRDINYGYTF | TGTGCCAGCAGTTACTTCAGGGATATTAACTATGGCTACACCTTC | TRBV6-2/TRBV6-3 | many | TRBJ1-2 | NA
CASSASGGIQETQYF | TGTGCCAGCAGCGCTAGCGGGGGTATCCAAGAGACCCAGTACTTC | TRBV7-6 | many | TRBJ2-5 | TRBD2
CASSLVGASGGYNGQFF | TGTGCCAGCAGCTTAGTCGGGGCTAGCGGGGGGTACAATGGGCAGTTCTTC | TRBV11-2 | NA | TRBJ2-1 | TRBD2
CASSFKRGYNEQFF | TGTGCCAGCAGTTTCAAGCGGGGGTACAATGAGCAGTTCTTC | TRBV12-3/TRBV12-4 | many | TRBJ2-1 | TRBD2
CASSTLGQTTGELFF | TGTGCCAGCAGTACTTTGGGACAGACCACCGGGGAGCTGTTTTTT | TRBV27 | few | TRBJ2-2 | TRBD1
CASSFQGAAGELFF | TGTGCCAGCAGTTTCCAGGGGGCGGCCGGGGAGCTGTTTTTT | TRBV6-2/TRBV6-3 | NA | TRBJ2-2 | TRBD1
CASSARQGHTF | TGTGCCAGCAGCGCAAGACAGGGACACACCTTC | TRBV9 | NA | TRBJ1-2 | TRBD1
CATLSGDSYEQYF | TGTGCCACCCTTTCTGGGGACAGCTACGAGCAGTACTTC | TRBV2 | NA | TRBJ2-7 | TRBD1
CATWDRFINYGYTF | TGTGCCACCTGGGACAGATTCATTAACTATGGCTACACCTTC | TRBV13 | NA | TRBJ1-2 | TRBD1
CASSQDLSPGSTDTQYF | TGCGCCAGCAGCCAAGACTTGTCTCCGGGGAGCACAGATACGCAGTATTTT | TRBV4-1 | NA | TRBJ2-3 | NA
CASSPSGGVYYGYTF | TGTGCCAGCAGCCCAAGTGGGGGTGTTTACTATGGCTACACCTTC | TRBV12-3/TRBV12-4 | NA | TRBJ1-2 | NA
CASRPGQDTEAFF | TGTGCCAGCAGGCCCGGGCAGGACACTGAAGCTTTCTTT | TRBV6-5 | NA | TRBJ1-1 | NA
CASSLNLAGGPKDTQYF | TGCGCCAGCAGCTTAAATTTAGCGGGGGGGCCGAAAGATACGCAGTATTTT | TRBV5-1 | few | TRBJ2-3 | TRBD2
CAAHVGGQETQYF | TGTGCCGCTCACGTGGGGGGCCAAGAGACCCAGTACTTC | TRBV6-6 | NA | TRBJ2-5 | NA
CASSEPGTAPGEQYF | TGTGCCAGCAGTGAACCCGGGACAGCACCGGGGGAGCAGTACTTC | TRBV2 | NA | TRBJ2-7 | TRBD1
CASSSWTSGGADTGELFF | TGTGCCAGCAGCTCCTGGACTAGCGGGGGGGCGGACACCGGGGAGCTGTTTTTT | TRBV7-3 | NA | TRBJ2-2 | TRBD2
CASSEMAGAYAEAFF | TGTGCCAGCAGTGAAATGGCGGGGGCCTATGCTGAAGCTTTCTTT | TRBV2 | NA | TRBJ1-1 | NA
CSAKTGQGVYEQYF | TGCAGTGCCAAGACGGGACAGGGGGTCTACGAGCAGTACTTC | TRBV20-1 | few | TRBJ2-7 | TRBD1
CASSLAGQRYEQYF | TGTGCCAGCAGCTTGGCGGGACAGCGTTACGAGCAGTACTTC | TRBV7-9 | NA | TRBJ2-7 | NA
CASSMTGVGGYTF | TGTGCCAGCAGTATGACAGGGGTTGGTGGCTACACCTTC | TRBV27 | few | TRBJ1-2 | TRBD1
CATTTGGHTEAFF | TGTGCCACGACTACAGGGGGGCACACTGAAGCTTTCTTT | TRBV19 | few | TRBJ1-1 | TRBD1
CSAEGTNGYEQYF | TGCAGCGCCGAGGGGACAAACGGCTACGAGCAGTACTTC | TRBV29-1 | NA | TRBJ2-7 | NA
CSVDGRGADTQYF | TGCAGCGTTGACGGGCGGGGGGCAGATACGCAGTATTTT | TRBV29-1 | NA | TRBJ2-3 | TRBD2
CASSPWGLTDTQYF | TGTGCCAGCAGCCCATGGGGCCTCACAGATACGCAGTATTTT | TRBV7-3 | few | TRBJ2-3 | NA
CASSGLALYQETQYF | TGTGCCAGCAGTGGACTAGCCCTGTACCAAGAGACCCAGTACTTC | TRBV2 | few | TRBJ2-5 | TRBD2
CATSGRTGEMGNEQFF | TGTGCCACCAGTGGGAGGACAGGGGAGATGGGCAATGAGCAGTTCTTC | TRBV24-1 | few | TRBJ2-1 | TRBD1
CASSYSSARGGLNEQFF | TGTGCCAGCAGTTACTCGTCGGCGCGGGGGGGACTAAATGAGCAGTTCTTC | TRBV6-8 | few | TRBJ2-1 | TRBD2
CASSLRSGTGVQETQYF | TGTGCCAGCAGCCTGAGGTCGGGGACAGGAGTACAAGAGACCCAGTACTTC | TRBV7-6 | NA | TRBJ2-5 | TRBD1
CASSHYFLTNEQFF | TGTGCCAGCAGCCACTATTTTTTAACCAATGAGCAGTTCTTC | TRBV14 | NA | TRBJ2-1 | NA
CASSPSRESTDTQYF | TGCGCCAGCAGCCCCTCCCGGGAGAGCACAGATACGCAGTATTTT | TRBV4-1 | NA | TRBJ2-3 | NA